The clone carrying this T cell receptor beta chain was seen at least ten times. This record comes from a study of glioma-infiltrating T cells. Amplification of TCR alpha and beta CDR3 regions from RNA used iRepertoire nested multiplex PCR. TCRdb ran MiXCR on the multiplex PCR reads and lists one entry per CDR3 protein. The sample has some 120,000 distinct CDR3 sequences; roughly 25% are singletons. The CDR3 runs 15 residues. V lost 0 bases and J lost 5; bases outside the gene matches: 8. CDR1 is DFQATT, CDR2 SNEGSKA, per germline (reference sequence). The material sequenced was glioma tissue, nonneoplastic brain tissue, or PBMCs (not recorded which). The source of this sequence is a human donor with low-grade glioma or glioblastoma, undergoing nonglioma brain surgery, or in good health (not recorded which). V is TRBV20-1 and J is TRBJ2-7; TRBD2 matches 9 bases. The CDR3 sequence: CSARDRAAGGNEQYF. The CDR3 DNA sequence: TGCAGTGCTAGAGATAGGGCAGCGGGAGGAAACGAGCAGTACTTC.